Presented here are 8 T cell receptor beta chains from one specimen sequenced in a study of blood T cell repertoires in COVID-19. The table came from immunoSEQ multiplex PCR; TCRdb's copy has only in-frame clones and leaves some out. The repertoire consists of some 70,000 clones, with around four fifths occurring once and the leading ten covering just under 15%. Sequencing input: peripheral blood. These receptors originate from a man aged 55-75 years with COVID-19, enrolled during active disease.

This clone came up a few times. The chain joins TRBV30 to TRBJ1-4, with 8 bases fitting TRBD1. V was pared by 5 bases and J by 4 bases, with 6 bases of the junction left unmatched. This CDR3 spans 14 amino acids. The germline CDR1 and CDR2 sequences are GTSNPN and SVGIG (reference sequence). In DNA, the CDR3 is TGTGCCTGGGACAGGGGTACTGGTAATGAAAAACTGTTTTTT. Encoded protein: CAWDRGTGNEKLFF.

The V gene is TRBV2, the J gene TRBJ2-3, with TRBD1 identical over 7 bases. Per the germline V gene, CDR1 is SNHLY and CDR2 is FYNNEI. Germline trimming cut 6 bases from V and 2 bases from J; bases unmatched to any gene: 5. The length of the CDR3 is 14 residues. CDR3 sequence: CASRLQGFTDTQYF. The CDR3 bases are TGTGCCAGCAGGCTACAGGGGTTCACAGATACGCAGTATTTT.

The rearrangement links TRBV29-1 to TRBJ1-3, with D hard to call. V lost 5 bases, J lost 3 bases, and 8 bases lay in between. The V gene's germline CDR1 is SQVTM and CDR2 ANQGSEA. The CDR3 is 12 residues long. Here the CDR3 DNA reads TGCAGCGTTACCACAGATGGAAACACCATATATTTT. Its protein is CSVTTDGNTIYF. The full variable domain, rest sourced from reference TRBV29-1 and TRBJ1-3, is SAVISQKPSRDICQRGTSLTIQCQVDSQVTMMFWYRQQPGQSLTLIATANQGSEATYESGFVIDKFPISRPNLTFSTLTVSNMSPEDSSIYLCSVTTDGNTIYFGEGSWLTVV.

J is TRBJ2-2 and V is TRBV4-1; D possibly corresponds to TRBD1 (6 bases). Trimming left V 1 base short and J 1 base short, with 10 bases between. Germline V gene data show CDR1 as MGHRA and CDR2 as YSYEKL. The CDR3 spans 16 residues. CDR3 nucleotide sequence: TGCGCCAGCAGCCAAGCCGACAGGAGGAACACCGGGGAGCTGTTTTTT. Translation: CASSQADRRNTGELFF.

This clone was seen more than once but under ten times. Written as DNA, the CDR3 is TGTGCCAGCAGTTGGAAAGCGGGTAGAAACGAGCAGTACTTC. It specifies CASSWKAGRNEQYF. V is TRBV28 and J is TRBJ2-7; a weak D match, TRBD2 (6 bases). Trimming pared 4 bases from V and 5 bases from J, leaving 15 bases between. The CDR3 is 14 amino acids. CDR1 is MDHEN, CDR2 SYDVKM, per germline.

This clone has a handful of counts. This sequence joins TRBV19 and TRBJ1-1; 8 nucleotides align to TRBD1. J lost 3 bases, V lost 5 bases, and 8 bases had no gene match. This CDR3 is built from 15 residues. In germline, CDR1 is LNHDA, CDR2 SQIVND (reference sequence). This CDR3 is CASSSDRGVYTEAFF. The CDR3, as DNA: TGTGCCAGTAGTTCAGACAGGGGAGTATACACTGAAGCTTTCTTT.

The rearrangement joins TRBV6-5 to TRBJ2-5; 11 positions agree with TRBD2. This CDR3 comprises 15 residues. The V and J ends lost 7 bases and 5 bases, in that order; junction bases with no gene match: 9. Germline V gives CDR1 MNHEY, CDR2 SVGAGI. The CDR3 protein is CASTLGTSGRETQYF. CDR3 DNA: TGTGCCAGCACCCTTGGGACTAGCGGTAGGGAGACCCAGTACTTC.

The V and J genes are TRBV5-4 and TRBJ2-3; TRBD2 agrees at 9 bases. This CDR3 spans 15 amino acids. The germline V gene encodes CDR1 SGHNT and CDR2 YYREEE (reference sequence). Trimming at V came to 1 base and at J to 9 bases, leaving 9 bases not matched to a gene. The CDR3 spells CASSLNSGGERTQYF. CDR3 nucleotide sequence: TGTGCCAGCAGCTTGAATAGCGGGGGAGAGAGGACGCAGTATTTT.